Given below is one T cell receptor beta chain in context. Trimming left V 3 bases short and J 3 bases short, with 12 bases between. The germline CDR1 and CDR2 sequences are SQVTM and ANQGSEA. CDR3 length: 14 residues. This record comes from a study of blood T cell repertoires in COVID-19. In the study overall: The study drew acute and convalescent COVID-19 samples from the United States, Italy and Spain.

Authors' methods: Amplification of reference gene primers was used by the study to estimate nucleated cell counts. Here immunoSEQ multiplex PCR was the method, and the copy in TCRdb shows in-frame clones only, minus some. That table furnishes V, J and clone size, whereas the DNA furnished D and trimming. The sample includes over 130,000 clones, over 70% of them seen just once. This chain connects TRBV29-1 to TRBJ2-1; D is uncertain. The sequencing sample was made of peripheral blood. This receptor was identified in a man aged 55 to 70 with active or convalescent COVID-19. The chain's CDR3 is CSVDLLRYYNEQFF. CDR3 nucleotides: TGCAGCGTTGATTTGTTACGCTACTACAATGAGCAGTTCTTC.